Below, 8 T cell receptor beta chains from the same sample are listed, as sequenced in a study of OX40 agonist ivuxolimab in advanced cancers. Sequencing used immunoSEQ multiplex PCR; TCRdb keeps in-frame clones, though not all of them. Of roughly 72,000 clones in the sample, about 84% were seen once. The sequences come from CD4+ or CD8+ T cells sorted from blood, collected in a trial of the OX40 agonist ivuxolimab. All receptors derive from an adult with an advanced solid tumor such as melanoma, head and neck, liver or kidney cancer.

There are a few counts of this clone. This chain uses TRBV5-1 with TRBJ2-7, with 10 bases that match TRBD1. The J segment lost 5 bases and the V segment lost 8 bases, leaving 10 bases of the junction unmatched. There are 14 residues in the CDR3. Germline CDR1 is SGHRS and CDR2 is YFSETQ. The CDR3 DNA sequence: TGCGCCAGTGACGTGGGACAGGGGACCCACGAGCAGTACTTC. This codes for CASDVGQGTHEQYF.

The V gene is TRBV9, the J gene TRBJ2-2; D remains ambiguous. With 0 bases removed from V and 1 base from J, the gap between germline ends came to 4 bases. CDR1 is SGDLS and CDR2 is YYNGEE in the germline V gene. The length of the CDR3 is 14 residues. CDR3 sequence: CASSVGGNTGELFF. CDR3 coding DNA: TGTGCCAGCAGCGTAGGGGGGAACACCGGGGAGCTGTTTTTT.

The chain employs TRBV19 and TRBJ1-1; 7 nucleotides match TRBD1. CDR1 LNHDA and CDR2 SQIVND come from the germline V gene (reference sequence). The ends lost 3 bases at V and 4 bases at J; junction bases unmatched: 5. This CDR3 comprises 14 residues. This CDR3 reads CASSIGQGGTEAFF. In nucleotides, the CDR3 is TGTGCCAGTAGTATCGGGCAGGGGGGCACTGAAGCTTTCTTT.

The chain carries TRBV19 and TRBJ1-5, with D possibly being TRBD1 (5 bases). Germline values: CDR1 LNHDA, CDR2 SQIVND (reference sequence). The V end was cut by 4 bases, the J end by 0 bases, with 10 bases between. CDR3 length equals 15 residues. The CDR3 nucleotides are TGTGCCAGTAGTACAATGGGGGGTAGCAATCAGCCCCAGCATTTT. This codes for CASSTMGGSNQPQHF.

As regards this clone: This sample includes further DNA sequences coding for the same CDR3. The chain uses TRBV9 and TRBJ2-3; 7 bases line up with TRBD1. Germline values: CDR1 SGDLS, CDR2 YYNGEE. After removal of 4 bases from V and 2 bases from J, the junction contained 4 bases not matched to a gene. CDR3 size: 14 residues. CDR3 DNA: TGTGCCAGCAGCCTGACAGGGTCCACAGATACGCAGTATTTT. Translated: CASSLTGSTDTQYF.

The rearrangement uses TRBV6-1 and TRBJ1-5, with D maybe TRBD1 (5 bases). Germline CDR1 is MNHNS and CDR2 is SASEGT. Trimming cost V 6 bases and J 3 bases, with 15 bases left between them. CDR3 length equals 15 residues. The CDR3 nucleotides are TGTGCCAGCAGCGGGGATCGGGGGGTCAATCAGCCCCAGCATTTT. This encodes CASSGDRGVNQPQHF.

This rearrangement joins TRBV27 to TRBJ2-1, with D perhaps assigned TRBD1 or TRBD2 (5 bases each). Germline-derived CDR1 and CDR2 are MNHEY and SMNVEV (reference sequence). V was shortened by 3 bases and J by 2 bases, with 11 bases between the two germline ends. The CDR3 sequence is 15 residues long. For the CDR3, the DNA is TGTGCCAGCAGTTTGTTAGGGACCCCCTACAATGAGCAGTTCTTC. Amino acid sequence: CASSLLGTPYNEQFF.

The chain links TRBV5-4 to TRBJ2-3; D might be TRBD1 or TRBD2, each matching 5 bases. This CDR3 region has 14 residues. Germline V gene sequence: CDR1 SGHNT, CDR2 YYREEE (reference sequence). Trimming pared 1 base from V and 2 bases from J, leaving 8 bases between. CDR3 nucleotide sequence: TGTGCCAGCAGCTTGAGAGGGGCCACAGATACGCAGTATTTT. This translates into CASSLRGATDTQYF.